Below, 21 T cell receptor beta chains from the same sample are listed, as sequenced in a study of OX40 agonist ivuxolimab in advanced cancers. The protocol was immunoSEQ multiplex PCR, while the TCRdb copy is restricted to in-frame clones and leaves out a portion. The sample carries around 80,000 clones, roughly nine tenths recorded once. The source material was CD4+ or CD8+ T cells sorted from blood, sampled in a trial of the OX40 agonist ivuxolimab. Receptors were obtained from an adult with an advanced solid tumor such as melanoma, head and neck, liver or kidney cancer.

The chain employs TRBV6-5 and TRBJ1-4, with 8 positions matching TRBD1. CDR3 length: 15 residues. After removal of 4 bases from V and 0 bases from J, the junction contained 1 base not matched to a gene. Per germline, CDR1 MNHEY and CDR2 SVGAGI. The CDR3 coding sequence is TGTGCCAGCAGTTCGACAGGGGCAACTAATGAAAAACTGTTTTTT. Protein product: CASSSTGATNEKLFF.

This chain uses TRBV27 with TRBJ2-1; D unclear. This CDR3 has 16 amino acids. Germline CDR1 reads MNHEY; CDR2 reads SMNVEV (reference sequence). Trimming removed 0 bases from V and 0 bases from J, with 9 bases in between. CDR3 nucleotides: TGTGCCAGCAGTTTATCAGGACGGAGCTCCTACAATGAGCAGTTCTTC. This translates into CASSLSGRSSYNEQFF.

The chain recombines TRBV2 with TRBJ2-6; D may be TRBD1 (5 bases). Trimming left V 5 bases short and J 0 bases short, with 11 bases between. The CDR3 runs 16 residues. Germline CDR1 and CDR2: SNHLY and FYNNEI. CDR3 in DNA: TGTGCCAGCAGTAAGGACACCTACTCTGGGGCCAACGTCCTGACTTTC. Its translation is CASSKDTYSGANVLTF.

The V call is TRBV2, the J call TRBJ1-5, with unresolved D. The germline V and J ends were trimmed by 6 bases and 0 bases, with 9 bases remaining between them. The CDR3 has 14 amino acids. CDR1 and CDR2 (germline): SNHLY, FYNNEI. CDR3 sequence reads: CASSAGVSNQPQHF. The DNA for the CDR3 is TGTGCCAGCAGCGCCGGGGTTAGCAATCAGCCCCAGCATTTT.

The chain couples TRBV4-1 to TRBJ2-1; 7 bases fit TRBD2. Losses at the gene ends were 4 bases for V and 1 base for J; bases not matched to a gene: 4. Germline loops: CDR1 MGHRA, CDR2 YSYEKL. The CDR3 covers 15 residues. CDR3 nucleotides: TGCGCCAGCAGCCCCAGCGGGAATTCCTACAATGAGCAGTTCTTC. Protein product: CASSPSGNSYNEQFF.

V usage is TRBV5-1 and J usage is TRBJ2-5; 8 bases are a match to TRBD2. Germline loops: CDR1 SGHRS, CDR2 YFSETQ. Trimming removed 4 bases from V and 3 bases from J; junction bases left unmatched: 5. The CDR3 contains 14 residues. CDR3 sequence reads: CASSPGGTKETQYF. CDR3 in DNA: TGCGCCAGCAGCCCGGGGGGGACTAAAGAGACCCAGTACTTC.

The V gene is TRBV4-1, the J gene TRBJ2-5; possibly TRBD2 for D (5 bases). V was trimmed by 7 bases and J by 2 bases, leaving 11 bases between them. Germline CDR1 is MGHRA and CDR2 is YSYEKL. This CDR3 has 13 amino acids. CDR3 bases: TGCGCCAGCACCTGGACGGGACAAGAGACCCAGTACTTC. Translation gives CASTWTGQETQYF.

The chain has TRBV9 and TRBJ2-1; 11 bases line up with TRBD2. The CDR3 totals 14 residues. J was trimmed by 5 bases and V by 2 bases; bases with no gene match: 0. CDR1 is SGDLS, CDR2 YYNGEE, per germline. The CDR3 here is CASSVGLADNEQFF. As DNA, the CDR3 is TGTGCCAGCAGCGTGGGACTAGCGGACAATGAGCAGTTCTTC.

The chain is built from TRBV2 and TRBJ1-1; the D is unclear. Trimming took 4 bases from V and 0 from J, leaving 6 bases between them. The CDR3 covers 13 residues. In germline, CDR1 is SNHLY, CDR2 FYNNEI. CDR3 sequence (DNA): TGTGCCAGCAGTGGGACGTTGAACACTGAAGCTTTCTTT. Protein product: CASSGTLNTEAFF.

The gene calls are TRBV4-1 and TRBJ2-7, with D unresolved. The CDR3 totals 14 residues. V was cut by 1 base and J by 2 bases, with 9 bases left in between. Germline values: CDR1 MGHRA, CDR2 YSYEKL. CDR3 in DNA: TGCGCCAGCAGCCAAGCCGCCGGGCCCTACGAGCAGTACTTC. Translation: CASSQAAGPYEQYF.

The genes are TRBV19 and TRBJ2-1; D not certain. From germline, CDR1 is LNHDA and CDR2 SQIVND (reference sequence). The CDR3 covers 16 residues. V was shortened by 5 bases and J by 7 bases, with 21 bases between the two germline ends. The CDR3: CASSLLPLPYNNEQFF. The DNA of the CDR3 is TGTGCCAGTAGTCTACTTCCTCTGCCCTACAATAATGAGCAGTTCTTC. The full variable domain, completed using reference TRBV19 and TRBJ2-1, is DGGITQSPKYLFRKEGQNVTLSCEQNLNHDAMYWYRQDPGQGLRLIYYSQIVNDFQKGDIAEGYSVSREKKESFPLTVTSAQKNPTAFYLCASSLLPLPYNNEQFFGPGTRLTVL.

The DNA for the CDR3 is TGTGCCAGCAGTAAAACAGAGGATAGCAATCAGCCCCAGCATTTT. Amino acids: CASSKTEDSNQPQHF. The rearrangement links TRBV6-1 to TRBJ1-5; the D is unclear. The V gene lost 5 bases and the J gene lost 0 bases, with 11 bases spanning the gap. CDR1 and CDR2 from the germline V gene are MNHNS and SASEGT. The CDR3 totals 15 residues.

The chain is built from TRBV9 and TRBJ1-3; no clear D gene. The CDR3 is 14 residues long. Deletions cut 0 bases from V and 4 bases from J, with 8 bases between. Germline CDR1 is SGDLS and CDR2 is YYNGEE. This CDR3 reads CASSVEAIGNTIYF. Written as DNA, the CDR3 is TGTGCCAGCAGCGTAGAGGCGATAGGAAACACCATATATTTT.

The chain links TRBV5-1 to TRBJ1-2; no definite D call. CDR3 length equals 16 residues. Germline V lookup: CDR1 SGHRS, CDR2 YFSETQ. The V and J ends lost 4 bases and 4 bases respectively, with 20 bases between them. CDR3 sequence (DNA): TGCGCCAGCAGCCTGGACGCCGTGGCAGTCTTCTATGGCTACACCTTC. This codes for CASSLDAVAVFYGYTF.

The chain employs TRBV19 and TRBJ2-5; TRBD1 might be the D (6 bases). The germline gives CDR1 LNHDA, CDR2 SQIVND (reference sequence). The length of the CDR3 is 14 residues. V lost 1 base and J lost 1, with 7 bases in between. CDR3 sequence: CASSIGTAQETQYF. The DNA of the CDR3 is TGTGCCAGTAGTATAGGGACAGCCCAAGAGACCCAGTACTTC.

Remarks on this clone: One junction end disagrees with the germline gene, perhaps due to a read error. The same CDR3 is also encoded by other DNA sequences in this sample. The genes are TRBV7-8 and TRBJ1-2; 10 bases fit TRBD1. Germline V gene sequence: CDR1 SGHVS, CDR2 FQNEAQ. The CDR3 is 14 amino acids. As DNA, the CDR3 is TGTGCCAGCAGCTGGAGGGACAGGGGTGGTGGCTACACTTTC. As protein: CASSWRDRGGGYTF.

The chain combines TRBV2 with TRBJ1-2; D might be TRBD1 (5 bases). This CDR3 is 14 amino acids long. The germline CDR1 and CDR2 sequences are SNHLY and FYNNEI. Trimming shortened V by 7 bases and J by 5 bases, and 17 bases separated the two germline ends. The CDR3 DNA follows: TGTGCCAGCACCGCAGGGAGGGGTGGGTATGGCTACACCTTC. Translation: CASTAGRGGYGYTF.

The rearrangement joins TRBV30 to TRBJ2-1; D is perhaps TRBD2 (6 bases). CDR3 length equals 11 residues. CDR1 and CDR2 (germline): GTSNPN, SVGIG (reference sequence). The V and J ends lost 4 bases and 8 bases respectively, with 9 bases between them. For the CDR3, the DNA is TGTGCCTGGAACGGGAGAGATGAGCAGTTCTTC. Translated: CAWNGRDEQFF.

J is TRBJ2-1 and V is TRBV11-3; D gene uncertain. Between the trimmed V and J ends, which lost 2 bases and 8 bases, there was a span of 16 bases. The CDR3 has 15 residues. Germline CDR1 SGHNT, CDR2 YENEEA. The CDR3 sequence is CASSLSTSSSDEQFF. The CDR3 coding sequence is TGTGCCAGCAGCTTATCGACCAGCAGCAGTGATGAGCAGTTCTTC.

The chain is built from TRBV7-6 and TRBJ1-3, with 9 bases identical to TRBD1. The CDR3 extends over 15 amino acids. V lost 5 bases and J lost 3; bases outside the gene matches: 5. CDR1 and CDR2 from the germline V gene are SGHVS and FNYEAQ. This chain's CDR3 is CASSPQGAHGNTIYF. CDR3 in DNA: TGTGCCAGCAGCCCACAGGGGGCGCATGGAAACACCATATATTTT. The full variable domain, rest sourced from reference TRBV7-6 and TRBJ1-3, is GAGVSQSPRYKVTKRGQDVALRCDPISGHVSLYWYRQALGQGPEFLTYFNYEAQQDKSGLPNDRFSAERPEGSISTLTIQRTEQRDSAMYRCASSPQGAHGNTIYFGEGSWLTVV.

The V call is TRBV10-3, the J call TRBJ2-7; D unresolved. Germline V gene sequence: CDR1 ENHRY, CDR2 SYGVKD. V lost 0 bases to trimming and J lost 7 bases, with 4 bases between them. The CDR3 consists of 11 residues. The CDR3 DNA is TGTGCCATCAGTGAGTCCTGGGAGCAGTACTTC. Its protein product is CAISESWEQYF.